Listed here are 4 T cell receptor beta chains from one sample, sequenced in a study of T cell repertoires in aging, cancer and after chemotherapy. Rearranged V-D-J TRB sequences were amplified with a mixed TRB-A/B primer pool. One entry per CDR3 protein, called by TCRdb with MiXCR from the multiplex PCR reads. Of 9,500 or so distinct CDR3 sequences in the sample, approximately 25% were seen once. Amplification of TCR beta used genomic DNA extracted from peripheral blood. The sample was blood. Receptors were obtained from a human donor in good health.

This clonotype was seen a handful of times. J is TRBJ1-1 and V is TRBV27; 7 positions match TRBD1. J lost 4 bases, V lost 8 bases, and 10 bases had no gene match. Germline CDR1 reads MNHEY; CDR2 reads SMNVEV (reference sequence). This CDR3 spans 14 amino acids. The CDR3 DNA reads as TGTGCCAGCCTCCGCTCGACAGGGTTCACTGAAGCTTTCTTT. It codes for CASLRSTGFTEAFF.

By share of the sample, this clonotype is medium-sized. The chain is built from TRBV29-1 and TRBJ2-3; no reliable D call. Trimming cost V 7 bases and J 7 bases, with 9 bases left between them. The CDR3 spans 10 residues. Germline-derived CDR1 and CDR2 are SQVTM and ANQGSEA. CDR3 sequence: CSGKGYTQYF. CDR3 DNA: TGCAGCGGGAAGGGATATACGCAGTATTTT.

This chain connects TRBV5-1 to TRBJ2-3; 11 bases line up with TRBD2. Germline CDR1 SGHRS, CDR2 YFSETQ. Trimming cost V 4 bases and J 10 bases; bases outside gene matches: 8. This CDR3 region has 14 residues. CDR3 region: CASSGPGTSGAQYF. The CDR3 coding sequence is TGCGCCAGCAGCGGTCCCGGGACTAGCGGTGCGCAGTATTTT.

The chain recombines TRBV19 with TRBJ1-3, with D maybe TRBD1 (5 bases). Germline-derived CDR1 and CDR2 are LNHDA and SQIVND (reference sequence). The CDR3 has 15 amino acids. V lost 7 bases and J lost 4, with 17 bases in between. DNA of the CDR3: TGTGCCAGTAATCCGCCAGGGACTTCCGGAAACACCATATATTTT. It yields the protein CASNPPGTSGNTIYF.